A selection of T cell receptor beta chains follows, all from one sample in a study of shared T cell receptors in the human thymus. Sequenced by immunoSEQ multiplex PCR; TCRdb stores in-frame clones only, minus some. Counted here are roughly 500,000 clones, 78% occurring once; the ten biggest clones make up 0.01% to 0.015%. These data also formed part of another study, on human thymus T cells.

The sequenced material came from thymocytes. These receptors were collected from a boy under two years old with a congenital heart defect. Both conserved end residues are part of each CDR3. The D gene is left open where the match is weak. Clone size is not always given. Where it is, it says once, few, many or a class for expanded clones.

V gene	D gene	J gene	clone size	CDR3 DNA	CDR3 protein
TRBV27	.	TRBJ2-5	.	TGTGCCAGCAGTAGCTCTCGGTTGGCGGGACCCCGGGAGACCCAGTACTTC	CASSSSRLAGPRETQYF
TRBV10-1	TRBD2	TRBJ2-7	.	TGCGCCAGCAGTGAGTCGAAGTCGGGAGGGCCTGACGAGCAGTACTTC	CASSESKSGGPDEQYF
TRBV5-6	TRBD1	TRBJ2-7	.	TGTGCCAGCAGCGGGGGACAGGGGGGTTGCGAGCAGTACTTC	CASSGGQGGCEQYF
TRBV5-6	TRBD2	TRBJ2-7	.	TGTGCCAGCAGCGGGGCGGGAGTTGATTCCCACGAGCAGTACTTC	CASSGAGVDSHEQYF
TRBV25-1	TRBD2	TRBJ2-1	few	TGTGCCAGCAGTATTCCCTCCAGCGGCGGGAGAGAGGATGAGCAGTTCTTC	CASSIPSSGGREDEQFF
TRBV10-3	.	TRBJ1-1	.	TGTGCCATCAGTGAGGGACAGTACACTGAAGCTTTCTTT	CAISEGQYTEAFF
TRBV18	TRBD1	TRBJ1-2	.	TGTGCCAGCTCACCACACCGGACAGGAGCTAACTATGGCTACACCTTC	CASSPHRTGANYGYTF
TRBV5-1	TRBD1	TRBJ2-5	.	TGCGCCAGCAGCCCGGACAGGGGACAAGAGACCCAGTACTTC	CASSPDRGQETQYF
TRBV10-3	TRBD1	TRBJ1-5	.	TGTGCCATCAGTGACCTGACAGGGAATAGCAATCAGCCCCAGCATTTT	CAISDLTGNSNQPQHF
TRBV11-1	.	TRBJ2-7	.	TGTGCCAGCAGCTCAGACTACGAGCAGTACTTC	CASSSDYEQYF
TRBV19	TRBD2	TRBJ2-5	few	TGTGCCAGTAGTATAGTCGCGGGAGGGCCTCAAGAGACCCAGTACTTC	CASSIVAGGPQETQYF
TRBV7-6	.	TRBJ2-1	.	TGTGCCAGCAGCCCCCTACTGAAGGGGAATGAGCAGTTCTTC	CASSPLLKGNEQFF
TRBV6-1	TRBD2	TRBJ2-7	.	TGTGCCAGCAGTGGACTAGCGGGAGCTACCTACGAGCAGTACTTC	CASSGLAGATYEQYF
TRBV29-1	.	TRBJ2-5	.	TGCAGCGTTGAGCCCGCAGGCGGGGAGACCCAGTACTTC	CSVEPAGGETQYF
TRBV4-3	TRBD2	TRBJ2-7	.	TGCGCCAGCAGCCAAGACAACCCCGGGACTAGCGGGGGGGCCTACGAGCAGTACTTC	CASSQDNPGTSGGAYEQYF
TRBV27	TRBD2	TRBJ2-1	.	TGTGCCAGCAGTTTAGAGGGACTAGCGGGAGGACACGAGCAGTTCTTC	CASSLEGLAGGHEQFF
TRBV4-3	TRBD2	TRBJ2-6	.	TGCGCCAGCAGACCGTTAAAGACTAGCGGGAGTGATGGGGCCAACGTCCTGACTTTC	CASRPLKTSGSDGANVLTF
TRBV5-4	.	TRBJ2-2	few	TGTGCCAGCAGCTCGGGGGTTGGACCCCCATTCGCGAACACCGGGGAGCTGTTTTTT	CASSSGVGPPFANTGELFF
TRBV7-2	.	TRBJ2-7	.	TGTGCCAGCAGCTTAGGGGAGCGGACCTACGAGCAGTACTTC	CASSLGERTYEQYF
TRBV30	TRBD2	TRBJ2-3	.	TGTGCCTGGAGAAGGGCGGGAGGTACGGCAGATACGCAGTATTTT	CAWRRAGGTADTQYF
TRBV9	.	TRBJ2-2	.	TGTGCCAGCAGCGTTAGGGAGACGAACACCGGGGAGCTGTTTTTT	CASSVRETNTGELFF
TRBV29-1	.	TRBJ1-1	.	TGCAGCGTTGAAGACAACAGGGAACCCTTCGCAGCTTTCTTT	CSVEDNREPFAAFF
TRBV6-4	.	TRBJ2-3	.	TGTGCCACATCTAGCGGCACAGATACGCAGTATTTT	CATSSGTDTQYF
TRBV5-1	TRBD2	TRBJ2-7	.	TGCGCCAGCAGCGTCGGACTAGCGGGAATACTGGGATCCTACGAGCAGTACTTC	CASSVGLAGILGSYEQYF
TRBV11-2	.	TRBJ2-7	.	TGTGCCAGCAGCTGTAGGGGGGGGCTGGCCTACGAGCAGTACTTC	CASSCRGGLAYEQYF
TRBV27	.	TRBJ2-7	.	TGTGCCAGCAGCCTTTTGGGGGGACAGAGCTACGAGCAGTACTTC	CASSLLGGQSYEQYF
TRBV5-6	.	TRBJ2-7	once	TGTGCCAGCAGCTTGGCCGACTTAACCTACGAGCAGTACTTC	CASSLADLTYEQYF
TRBV28	TRBD1	TRBJ1-4	.	TGTGCCAGCAGTTCTTGCTGGGATCCGGGACAGAAGCTATTCCCTAATGAAAAACTGTTTTTT	CASSSCWDPGQKLFPNEKLFF
TRBV29-1	TRBD2	TRBJ2-2	.	TGCAGCGTTGAGGAGGGACTAGCGGGAGTAGGCGGGGAGCTGTTTTTT	CSVEEGLAGVGGELFF
TRBV7-6	TRBD1	TRBJ1-2	.	TGTGCCAGCAGCTCGGACGAGGGACAGTTCTATGGCTACACCTTC	CASSSDEGQFYGYTF
TRBV14	TRBD2	TRBJ2-1	.	TGTGCCAGCAGCCACGGACTAGCGGGAGGGTGTCAGTTCTTC	CASSHGLAGGCQFF
TRBV14	TRBD2	TRBJ2-1	.	TGTGCCAGCAGCCAAGAGGATGAGCTAGCGGGAGGGAAAAGCTGTTACAATGAGCAGTTCTTC	CASSQEDELAGGKSCYNEQFF
TRBV6-5	.	TRBJ1-2	.	TGTGCCAGCAGTTTAAACAGGGCCTATGGCTACACCTTC	CASSLNRAYGYTF
TRBV19	TRBD2	TRBJ2-1	.	TGTGCCAGTATGGGTAGCGGGAGGGGGGGAAACAATGAGCAGTTCTTC	CASMGSGRGGNNEQFF
TRBV25-1	.	TRBJ2-1	.	TGTGCCAGCACCTCCGGACTACGGACAAATGAGCAGTTCTTC	CASTSGLRTNEQFF
TRBV15	TRBD2	TRBJ2-3	.	TGTGCCACCAGCAGAGCTCCGAGACTAGCGGGAATAACTCCCACAGATACGCAGTATTTT	CATSRAPRLAGITPTDTQYF
TRBV5-1	TRBD2	TRBJ2-3	.	TGCGCCAGCAGCACGGAAAGAGACCGGGACTACCACCGGGAGGGGGGTGAGGCAGATACGCAGTATTTT	CASSTERDRDYHREGGEADTQYF
TRBV28	TRBD1	TRBJ2-7	.	TGTGCCAGCAGAACAGGGGACGAGCAGTACTTC	CASRTGDEQYF
TRBV11-2	.	TRBJ2-7	once	TGTGCCAGCAGCTGGGGTCAGGGTTCCTACGGGCAGTACTTC	CASSWGQGSYGQYF
TRBV4-3	.	TRBJ2-7	.	TGCGCCAGCAGCCAAGATCTGGGCGATCTCCCCTACGAGCAGTACTTC	CASSQDLGDLPYEQYF
TRBV19	.	TRBJ2-2	.	TGTGCCAGGCCGACGGGGTGCGGGGAGCTGTTTTTT	CARPTGCGELFF
TRBV28	.	TRBJ1-2	.	TGTGCCAGCAGTTTAGTGGAGGAGGATGGCTACACCTTC	CASSLVEEDGYTF
TRBV19	TRBD2	TRBJ2-1	.	TGTGCCAGTAGTATAGCCGGGACTAGCGGGAGGATGTACAATGAGCAGTTCTTC	CASSIAGTSGRMYNEQFF
TRBV19	.	TRBJ1-4	few	TGTGCCAGTAAGAGTCGGGGTAATGAAAAACTGTTTTTT	CASKSRGNEKLFF
TRBV25-1	TRBD1	TRBJ1-2	.	TGTGCCAGCACCCCCGGGACAGGGGAAGTCTATGGCTACACCTTC	CASTPGTGEVYGYTF
TRBV5-8	TRBD2	TRBJ2-2	.	TGTGCCAGCAGCTGGGGGACTAGCCCCGGGGAGCTGTTTTTT	CASSWGTSPGELFF
TRBV5-6	TRBD1	TRBJ1-1	.	TGTGCCAGCAGCTCGCGGACCCCACAGGGGTGGACTGAAGCTTTCTTT	CASSSRTPQGWTEAFF
TRBV27	.	TRBJ1-5	.	TGTGCCAGCAGCCTTACGAGGGTCGGGCAGCCCCAGCATTTT	CASSLTRVGQPQHF
TRBV25-1	.	TRBJ1-2	once	TGTGCCAGCAAGACAGGAAGGGGCTACACCTTC	CASKTGRGYTF
TRBV7-3	.	TRBJ2-7	.	TGTGCCAGCAGCCTTCCCGGGAGATCCGAGCAGTACTTC	CASSLPGRSEQYF
TRBV18	TRBD2	TRBJ2-1	.	TGTGCCAGCTCACCACGTCCGGGACTAGCGGCCTACAATGAGCAGTTCTTC	CASSPRPGLAAYNEQFF
TRBV10-2	.	TRBJ1-3	.	TGCGCCAGCCTTGGGGGGTTCTCTGGAAACACCATATATTTT	CASLGGFSGNTIYF
TRBV6-1	.	TRBJ1-2	once	TGTGCCAGCAGTGAAGCCCGGGGTCCCCTTAACTATGGCTACACCTTC	CASSEARGPLNYGYTF